These 15 T cell receptor beta chains came from one sample sequenced in a study of post-analysis software for immune sequencing data. Findings of the study overall: TRBV5-6, TRBV5-1 and TRBV20-1 belonged to a set of roughly five TRBV segments that were more frequent in patients than controls.

These receptors' antigens are unknown. The TCR beta cDNA libraries contained unique molecular identifiers. TCRdb reprocessed the PCR reads with MiXCR, giving one entry per CDR3 protein. The sample includes around 200,000 distinct CDR3 sequences, over 25% of them seen just once. The specimen sequenced was blood. Receptor source: a girl aged 2 to 17 with multiple sclerosis.

This clonotype was observed a few times. V and J are TRBV5-6 and TRBJ2-3; D may be TRBD1 (8 bases). Trimming stripped 1 base from V and 5 bases from J, with 14 bases between. Germline values: CDR1 SGHDT, CDR2 YYEEEE. The CDR3 totals 15 residues. This CDR3 is CASSLRQGRGDTQYF. The CDR3 DNA follows: TGTGCCAGCAGCTTGCGACAGGGGAGGGGAGATACGCAGTATTTT.

The rearrangement joins TRBV5-1 to TRBJ1-1, with D uncertain. The CDR3 covers 16 residues. Germline-derived CDR1 and CDR2 are SGHRS and YFSETQ. With 2 bases removed from V and 3 bases from J, the gap between germline ends came to 17 bases. In DNA form, the CDR3 reads TGCGCCAGCAGCTTATCGGGCGGCGGGCGCGACACTGAAGCTTTCTTT. Residues: CASSLSGGGRDTEAFF.

The chain couples TRBV3-1 to TRBJ2-3; 8 bases are shared with TRBD2. V lost 0 bases and J lost 1; bases outside the gene matches: 6. The CDR3 runs to 17 residues. Per germline, CDR1 LGHDT and CDR2 YNNKEL (reference sequence). CDR3 amino acids: CASSQDAGGGRTDTQYF. Written as DNA, the CDR3 is TGTGCCAGCAGCCAAGATGCCGGGGGGGGCCGCACAGATACGCAGTATTTT.

This clonotype was observed many times. V gene TRBV28 combines with J gene TRBJ1-5; no definite D call. This CDR3 is 12 amino acids long. V lost 1 base to trimming and J lost 6 bases, with 4 bases between them. The germline V gene encodes CDR1 MDHEN and CDR2 SYDVKM. Written as DNA, the CDR3 is TGTGCCAGCAGTTTATACGGTCAGCCCCAGCATTTT. Translation gives CASSLYGQPQHF.

This clonotype was counted ten times or more. Its ends do not fully match the called genes, so a read error is possible. The genes are TRBV5-1 and TRBJ1-4; D gene ambiguous. Germline V gene data show CDR1 as SGHRS and CDR2 as YFSETQ. The CDR3 spans 12 residues. The CDR3 DNA is TGTGCCAGCAGCTTAGACCGGGAAAAACTGTTTTTT. Its protein product is CASSLDREKLFF.

This clonotype was counted a few times. The chain links TRBV12-3 or TRBV12-4 to TRBJ1-1; no firm D call. CDR3 length: 13 amino acids. The ends were cut back, 3 bases at V and 4 bases at J, with 9 bases in the middle. The CDR3 protein is CASSFYRITEAFF. CDR3 coding DNA: TGTGCCAGCAGTTTCTACCGTATCACTGAAGCTTTCTTT.

As for this clonotype: It may be a read error: a sequence one base away is much more abundant. The chain couples TRBV5-1 to TRBJ1-2; the match to TRBD1 covers 8 bases. Germline loops: CDR1 SGHRS, CDR2 YFSETQ. This CDR3 has 15 amino acids. The junction had 9 bases not matched to a gene; V was cut back by 4 bases and J by 4 bases. CDR3 loop: CASSRTGLEPYGYTF. The CDR3 region has the DNA TGCGCCAGCAGCAGGACAGGGCTCGAACCCTATGGCTACACCTTC.

The table lists this clonotype with many counts. The rearrangement uses TRBV12-3 or TRBV12-4 and TRBJ2-5; D might be TRBD2 (5 bases). Trimming cost V 0 bases and J 4 bases, with 9 bases left between them. This CDR3 has 14 amino acids. CDR3 residues: CASSLARRGETQYF. In DNA form, the CDR3 reads TGTGCCAGCAGTTTAGCTAGACGGGGAGAGACCCAGTACTTC.

There are a few counts of this clonotype. The rearrangement joins TRBV7-2 to TRBJ1-1, with D possibly being TRBD1 (6 bases). In germline, CDR1 is SGHTA, CDR2 FQGNSA. V shed 3 bases and J shed 3 bases, with 11 bases lying between them. This CDR3 is 14 amino acids long. The CDR3 DNA is TGTGCCAGCAGCTTGGCAGGGGTCCACACTGAAGCTTTCTTT. It is translated as CASSLAGVHTEAFF.

This rearrangement joins TRBV18 to TRBJ2-7; D ambiguous. The V gene's germline CDR1 is KGHSH and CDR2 LQKENI. Trimming pared 2 bases from V and 3 bases from J, leaving 8 bases between. This CDR3 contains 13 residues. The CDR3 DNA is TGTGCCAGCTCACCAAAACAAGGCTACGAGCAGTACTTC. Protein sequence: CASSPKQGYEQYF.

V is TRBV6-1 and J is TRBJ1-4; D is unresolved. This CDR3 spans 17 amino acids. CDR1 and CDR2 (germline): MNHNS, SASEGT. Deletions cut 5 bases from V and 0 bases from J, with 16 bases between. The CDR3 loop reads CASSPVDRFATNEKLFF. The CDR3 nucleotides read TGTGCCAGCAGTCCAGTTGATCGGTTTGCAACTAATGAAAAACTGTTTTTT.

This clonotype was recorded at least ten times. The genes are TRBV4-1 and TRBJ2-3; 8 bases are shared with TRBD1. Unmatched junction bases numbered 4, after V lost 2 bases and J lost 0 bases. The CDR3 is 16 amino acids. CDR1 MGHRA and CDR2 YSYEKL come from the germline V gene. The CDR3 region is CASSQRGTGSTDTQYF. The DNA for the CDR3 is TGCGCCAGCAGCCAAAGGGGGACAGGTAGCACAGATACGCAGTATTTT.

This clonotype was counted ten times or more. V and J are TRBV7-9 and TRBJ2-1; D is ambiguous. CDR3 length: 14 residues. With 1 base removed from V and 2 bases from J, the gap between germline ends came to 6 bases. The V gene's germline CDR1 is SEHNR and CDR2 FQNEAQ (reference sequence). The CDR3 nucleotides are TGTGCCAGCAGCTTAGGACCGCCCTACAATGAGCAGTTCTTC. Amino acid sequence: CASSLGPPYNEQFF.

This clonotype was seen just once. The chain couples TRBV7-2 to TRBJ2-7; D is unresolved. Matching the DNA end better, TRBJ2-5 makes the J call doubtful. The CDR3 has 15 amino acids. The germline V gene has CDR1 SGHTA and CDR2 FQGNSA. For the CDR3, the DNA is TGTGCCAGCAGCCCGACCTTTTCCTTACAAGAGACCCAGTACTTC. It specifies CASSPTFSLQETQYF.

Comment on this clonotype: This may come from a read error, since a much larger clone is one base off. The chain is built from TRBV12-3 or TRBV12-4 and TRBJ2-7; 8 bases match TRBD1. This CDR3 has 13 amino acids. V lost 6 bases and J lost 2; bases outside the gene matches: 3. The chain's CDR3 is CASSTTGAYEQYF. CDR3 coding DNA: TGTGCCAGCAGCACGACAGGGGCCTACGAGCAGTACTTC.